This TCR beta chain is drawn from a study of shared clonotypes between healthy human individuals (dated by TCRdb to about 2020). Study-wide context: A couple of women and three men aged 18 to 49 years were included in the cohort. For each donor, CD4 naive and CD4 memory were each given three plates, CD8 naive was given two plates, and CD8 memory was given one plate. The study deeply sequenced blood TCR repertoires of five healthy adults to estimate repertoire size and the extent of clonotype sharing between individuals. To increase sequencing depth and limit assay-specific biases, different laboratories used diverse techniques to prepare libraries and sequence TCR repertoires. Per donor, leukapheresis produced somewhere between about 0.94 and 9 billion PBMCs. Paper-wide results and their limitations: Pairwise subsampling led to the expectation that sequencing depth would affect the degree of clonotype sharing among donors. Incomplete sequencing was indicated by rarefaction of sorted-subset datasets, despite the large sequencing depth. Higher generation probabilities were observed for clonotypes shared by all four sorted-subset donors than for non-shared clonotypes. Sampling was restricted to blood, and TCR repertoires in tissue are likely to differ from TCR repertoires in blood. The genetic and exposure-history diversity represented was limited by the small number of donors. When four donors were compared, the shared fraction of clonotypes was around 4.6% for naive CD4, 3.5% to 4% for naive CD8, 2.3% for memory CD4, and about 0.36% for memory CD8. Naive subsets generally had larger estimated clonotype richness than memory subsets.

The donors were healthy, HIV-negative adults with no recently reported acute infections or vaccinations. Only Caucasian adults living in Nashville, Tennessee, USA were represented among the donors. Magnetic negative selection was used to enrich CD4+ T cells, after which naive cells were positively selected on CD45RA and the negative fraction became the memory subset. Blood was collected by leukapheresis, and PBMCs were isolated by Ficoll-Histopaque density gradient centrifugation and then cryopreserved in liquid nitrogen vapor phase. Purity and quantity of every magnetically sorted T cell population were checked by analytical flow cytometry. Genomic DNA was isolated from each sorted fraction and quantified by UV absorbance on a Nanodrop 2000c. Relative to germline, V is 5 bases shorter and J is 8 bases shorter, with 10 bases between their ends. The CDR3 holds 12 amino acids from the cysteine to the phenylalanine. CDR3 DNA is the only sequence kept; it has 36 bases, read in frame from the first base. Per the germline V gene (reference sequence), SGHAT is the CDR1 and FQDESV is the CDR2.

In regard to this clone: No cognate antigen has been identified for it. Base qualities are missing; no much larger clone stands one base away.

Using the deep immunoSEQ assay, TCR CDR3 regions were amplified from genomic DNA by multiplex PCR. Extracted genomic DNA from each cell subset was distributed evenly across all wells of several immunoSEQ 96-well plates, and each plate was treated as a replicate. For sorted subsets, 200 to 250 ng genomic DNA, equal to about 30,000 T cell genomes, was loaded into each replicate PCR. The purified libraries were quantified using a Qubit 3.0 fluorometer, sized with a Bioanalyzer 2100, and then quantified again using the KAPA Library Quantification kit. Each immunoSEQ 96-well plate was sequenced on its own single-read 150-cycle Illumina NextSeq 550 flow cell. The authors' analysis ran thus. Because only junctional sequences without quality scores were contained in the immunoSEQ output, filtering matching that applied to full-length reads could not be performed. Sequences were annotated with PyIR, a Python wrapper for IgBLAST v1.9, using IMGT germline references to assign V/J genes and CDR3. Reads were removed for weak V/J assignments (E-value above 1e-6), missing CDR3, stop codons, out-of-frame junctions, or ambiguous translated residues. A V3J clonotype was defined by an identical inferred V gene, J gene, and CDR3 amino acid sequence. Percentage overlap between repertoires was calculated by dividing the number of shared unique clonotypes by the size of the smaller repertoire. Richness of each repertoire was evaluated using RTK rarefaction, the Chao1 estimator, and Recon v2.1 estimates of unobserved clonotypes. Generation probabilities were computed with OLGA for all TCRbeta clonotypes obtained by the gDNA method from several donors. TCRdb holds this immuneACCESS table with in-frame rearrangements only. Some clones are missing; in checked studies, unresolved V genes explain under half, and the rest has no known cause. V and J calls and clone size come straight from that table; D and trimming were deduced from the DNA. For this sample there are millions of clones; approximately 95% appear just once. The biggest ten clones account for 0.13% of the sample.

The sequence was obtained from a man aged 18 to 35 in good health. Recombination connected TRBV11-1 to TRBJ2-1; 6 matching bases give a weak D call of TRBD1. Sequencing was carried out using naive CD4+ T cells sorted from blood. In light of the paper, this sample's cell subset or site label describes: CD45RA+ positively selected. The base sequence is TGTGCCAGCAGCCGACAGGAACATGAGCAGTTCTTC. Its translation is CASSRQEHEQFF.